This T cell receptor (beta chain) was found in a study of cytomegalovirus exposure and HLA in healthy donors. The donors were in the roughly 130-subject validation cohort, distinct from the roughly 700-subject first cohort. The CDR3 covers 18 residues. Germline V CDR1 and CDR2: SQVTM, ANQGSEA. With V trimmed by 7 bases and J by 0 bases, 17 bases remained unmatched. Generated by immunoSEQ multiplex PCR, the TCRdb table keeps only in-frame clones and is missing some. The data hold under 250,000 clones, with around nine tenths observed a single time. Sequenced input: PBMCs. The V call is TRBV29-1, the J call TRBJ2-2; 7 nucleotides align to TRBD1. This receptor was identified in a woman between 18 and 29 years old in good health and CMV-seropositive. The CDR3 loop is CSAQLGRGYTSNTGELFF. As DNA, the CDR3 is TGCAGCGCCCAGCTGGGCAGGGGGTATACATCGAACACCGGGGAGCTGTTTTTT.